The 6 T cell receptor beta chains given below trace back to one sample, sequenced in a study of T cell responses to AZD1222 COVID-19 vaccine. The assay was immunoSEQ multiplex PCR, and TCRdb's table has in-frame clones only and misses some. The sample includes roughly 83,000 clones, roughly 82% seen only once; the top ten take roughly 9.4%. Sequences were derived from peripheral blood, sampled on day 0 of AZD1222 vaccination. The receptors derive from an adult in good health.

This sequence joins TRBV28 and TRBJ2-7, with 7 bases fitting TRBD2. Germline V gene sequence: CDR1 MDHEN, CDR2 SYDVKM. CDR3 size: 15 residues. Trimming removed 8 bases from V and 3 bases from J; junction bases left unmatched: 13. CDR3 nucleotides: TGTGCCAGCCGAGTGGGGGTAGCGGGCTACTACGAGCAGTACTTC. This codes for CASRVGVAGYYEQYF.

Notes on this clone: No DNA is shown, since the ends of the CDR3 on it are uncertain; the CDR3 is the one TCRdb lists. The chain is built from TRBV27 and TRBJ1-1; no DNA check was done on the table's D call, TRBD1. The CDR3 sequence runs 16 residues, both termini included. The germline gives CDR1 MNHEY, CDR2 SMNVEV (reference sequence). The CDR3 loop reads CASSTSRTDMNTEAFF.

CDR3 loop: CASSKNTAPANQPQHF. The CDR3 nucleotides are TGTGCCAGTAGCAAGAACACGGCCCCTGCTAATCAGCCCCAGCATTTT. The gene calls are TRBV19 and TRBJ1-5; D unclear. Germline CDR1 is LNHDA and CDR2 is SQIVND (reference sequence). The length of the CDR3 is 16 residues. Trimming pared 6 bases from V and 4 bases from J, leaving 19 bases between.

The V call is TRBV7-2, the J call TRBJ1-3; 9 bases are a match to TRBD1. V trimming: 6 bases; J trimming: 0 bases; junction bases outside the gene matches: 3. The CDR3 spans 15 residues. In germline, CDR1 is SGHTA, CDR2 FQGNSA. This chain's CDR3 is CASRDRGISGNTIYF. In DNA form, the CDR3 reads TGTGCCAGCAGGGACAGGGGTATCTCTGGAAACACCATATATTTT.

The rearrangement joins TRBV5-1 to TRBJ2-1; D unresolved. CDR1 is SGHRS, CDR2 YFSETQ, per germline. CDR3 size: 15 residues. V was pared by 0 bases and J by 0 bases, with 7 bases between. The CDR3 sequence: CASSLGYTSYNEQFF. CDR3 coding DNA: TGCGCCAGCAGCTTGGGTTACACCTCCTACAATGAGCAGTTCTTC.

The rearrangement links TRBV3-1 (or the pseudogene TRBV3-2) to TRBJ2-6, with D uncertain. The V gene lost 1 base and the J gene lost 0 bases, with 16 bases spanning the gap. Germline V gene lookup returns CDR1 LGHDT and CDR2 YNNKEL (reference sequence). This CDR3 has 19 residues. The CDR3 loop is CASSQGAMRTYSGANVLTF. DNA for the CDR3: TGTGCCAGCAGCCAAGGCGCTATGAGAACCTACTCTGGGGCCAACGTCCTGACTTTC.